One sample yielded the 20 T cell receptor beta chains listed below, sequenced in a study of blood T cells in healthy people across ages. For the second PCR, which ran for about 6 to 11 cycles, a sample-barcoded 5' primer and a J-beta primer mix were used. TCRdb analysed the 5' RACE reads with MiXCR anew, one entry per CDR3 protein. The table includes approximately 900,000 distinct CDR3 sequences, roughly 28% detected once. These same records also appear under a second study, on T cells of mothers and their children.

The specimen sequenced was blood. The receptors come from a middle-aged woman in good health.

The rearrangement links TRBV5-5 to TRBJ2-1; TRBD1 matches 8 bases. The CDR3 is 14 residues long. V shed 4 bases, J shed 7 bases, and the junction held 7 bases outside the gene matches. CDR1 is SGHKS and CDR2 is YYEKEE in the germline V gene (reference sequence). The CDR3 DNA is TGTGCCAGCAGCCCCTGGACAGGGCCAAATGAGCAGTTCTTC. Protein product: CASSPWTGPNEQFF.

Comments on this clonotype: The junction differs from germline at one of its ends, possibly a read error. V and J are TRBV11-2 and TRBJ2-1, with 10 bases identical to TRBD2. This CDR3 comprises 15 residues. CDR1 and CDR2 from the germline V gene are SGHAT and FQNNGV. This CDR3 reads CASSSQRGGYNVQFF. The CDR3 DNA follows: TGTGCCAGCAGCTCACAGCGGGGGGGGTACAATGTGCAGTTCTTC.

This clonotype was seen once. This chain links TRBV14 with TRBJ2-5; tentative D call: TRBD2 (6 bases). Matching the DNA end better, TRBJ2-7 makes the J call doubtful. The CDR3 sequence is 15 residues long. CDR1 and CDR2 (germline): SGHDN, FVKESK. CDR3 protein: CASSQDEAGIYEQYF. CDR3 in DNA: TGTGCCAGCAGCCAAGACGAGGCGGGGATCTACGAGCAGTACTTC.

This clonotype has a handful of counts. CDR3 residues: CASSHVRTGGYSNQPQHF. CDR3 DNA: TGTGCCAGCAGCCACGTTAGGACAGGGGGTTATAGCAATCAGCCCCAGCATTTT. This chain joins TRBV6-1 and TRBJ1-5, with TRBD1 identical over 10 bases. Per germline, CDR1 MNHNS and CDR2 SASEGT. The CDR3 covers 18 residues. V was clipped by 6 bases and J by 0 bases; unmatched bases: 11.

Many counts were recorded for this clonotype. This chain connects TRBV6-6 to TRBJ2-1; no clear D. V was pared by 5 bases and J by 4 bases, with 15 bases between. The CDR3 covers 15 residues. Per germline, CDR1 MNHNY and CDR2 SVGAGI (reference sequence). The CDR3 sequence is CASSPRALYYNEQFF. The CDR3 DNA is TGTGCCAGCAGTCCACGAGCGCTATATTACAATGAGCAGTTCTTC.

The chain is built from TRBV9 and TRBJ1-4; D is perhaps TRBD1 (5 bases). Per germline, CDR1 SGDLS and CDR2 YYNGEE. V lost 1 base and J lost 8, with 12 bases in between. This CDR3 is built from 14 residues. The CDR3 DNA follows: TGTGCCAGCAGCGTATTTGAAGGGGACGAAAAACTGTTTTTT. It is translated as CASSVFEGDEKLFF.

There are a few counts of this clonotype. This rearrangement joins TRBV5-1 to TRBJ1-5; D is ambiguous. With 0 bases removed from V and 4 bases from J, the gap between germline ends came to 11 bases. The CDR3 consists of 15 residues. Germline CDR1 SGHRS, CDR2 YFSETQ. DNA for the CDR3: TGCGCCAGCAGCTTGGATTCAGGAAGAAATCAGCCCCAGCATTTT. Translated, it gives CASSLDSGRNQPQHF.

This clonotype was observed a handful of times. The CDR3 sequence is CASGLSDRVGSPLHF. The CDR3 nucleotides are TGTGCCAGCGGCTTATCGGACAGGGTTGGTTCACCCCTCCACTTT. This chain uses TRBV12-3 or TRBV12-4 with TRBJ1-6, with TRBD1 matching 8 bases. CDR3 size: 15 residues. V trimming: 8 bases; J trimming: 9 bases; junction bases outside the gene matches: 12.

This clonotype occurred many times. The chain combines TRBV29-1 with TRBJ2-5, with D maybe TRBD2 (5 bases). The end of the DNA aligns better with TRBJ2-7, so the J call may be wrong. The CDR3 length is 11 residues. Germline values: CDR1 SQVTM, CDR2 ANQGSEA. The CDR3 reads CSVTDSDEQYF. The CDR3, as DNA: TGCAGCGTCACGGACTCGGACGAGCAGTACTTC.

The DNA of the CDR3 is TGTGCCAGCAGCTATACTAGTATCGGTGAGCAGTTCTTC. It translates to CASSYTSIGEQFF. This chain joins TRBV7-2 and TRBJ2-1; the D gene is possibly TRBD2 (5 bases). The CDR3 length is 13 residues. Between the trimmed V and J ends, which lost 4 bases and 9 bases, there was a span of 13 bases. Germline CDR1 SGHTA, CDR2 FQGNSA.

A remark on this clonotype: At one end the junction does not follow the germline gene, possibly because of a read error. V is TRBV6-5 and J is TRBJ2-1; 8 nucleotides agree with TRBD1. CDR3 length: 12 amino acids. Per the germline V gene, CDR1 is MNHEY and CDR2 is SVGAGI. The CDR3 coding sequence is TGTGCCAGCAATATCGGGGACAGGAGGGTAATCTTC. Translating it yields CASNIGDRRVIF.

In the case of this clonotype: Here the CDR3 omits its conserved ending phenylalanine or tryptophan, so a read error is the likely source. The chain has TRBV20-1 and TRBJ2-2; no firm D call. This CDR3 region has 13 residues. V lost 0 bases and J lost 9, with 11 bases in between. CDR1 and CDR2 (germline): DFQATT, SNEGSKA (reference sequence). The CDR3 here is CSARDPKGRELFV. CDR3 sequence (DNA): TGCAGTGCTAGAGACCCTAAGGGCCGGGAGCTGTTTGTT.

The chain carries TRBV5-1 and TRBJ2-3; D is possibly TRBD1 (6 bases). V lost 0 bases and J 0 bases, leaving 11 bases between the germline ends. This CDR3 is 16 amino acids long. CDR1 and CDR2 (germline): SGHRS, YFSETQ. The CDR3 DNA sequence: TGCGCCAGCAGCTTGGGGGACATAATTAGCACAGATACGCAGTATTTT. It encodes CASSLGDIISTDTQYF. The complete variable domain, with remaining parts taken from reference TRBV5-1 and TRBJ2-3, reads KAGVTQTPRYLIKTRGQQVTLSCSPISGHRSVSWYQQTPGQGLQFLFEYFSETQRNKGNFPGRFSGRQFSNSRSEMNVSTLELGDSALYLCASSLGDIISTDTQYFGPGTRLTVL.

On this clonotype: It may be a read error: a sequence one base away is much more abundant. This chain uses TRBV29-1 with TRBJ2-1; D ambiguous. CDR3 length: 11 amino acids. CDR1 and CDR2 (germline): SQVTM, ANQGSEA. The V gene lost 6 bases and the J gene lost 10 bases, with 13 bases spanning the gap. The CDR3 nucleotides read TGCAGCGTGAAGCGATCCTACGAGCAGTTCTTC. This codes for CSVKRSYEQFF.

This clonotype showed up just a few times. The chain couples TRBV9 to TRBJ2-7; 9 bases align to TRBD2. This CDR3 comprises 16 residues. Per the germline V gene, CDR1 is SGDLS and CDR2 is YYNGEE. V gave up 4 bases and J gave up 6 bases; unmatched junction bases: 14. The chain's CDR3 is CASSPRSGGFPLEQYF. CDR3 bases: TGTGCCAGCAGCCCCCGGAGCGGGGGGTTTCCCCTCGAGCAGTACTTC.

V and J are TRBV12-3 or TRBV12-4 and TRBJ2-3; D is ambiguous. CDR3 length: 12 residues. V was pared by 6 bases and J by 7 bases, with 11 bases between. The CDR3 nucleotides are TGTGCCAGCAGCCTAGACTTCTATACGCAGTATTTT. The encoded protein is CASSLDFYTQYF.

This clonotype has a count of ten or more. The chain has TRBV28 and TRBJ2-4; D remains ambiguous. The length of the CDR3 is 15 residues. Trimming pared 2 bases from V and 0 bases from J, leaving 8 bases between. Looked up from germline, CDR1 is MDHEN and CDR2 is SYDVKM. DNA of the CDR3: TGTGCCAGCAGTTTACAAACCATAGCCAAAAACATTCAGTACTTC. It encodes CASSLQTIAKNIQYF.

Ten or more counts support this clonotype. V gene TRBV14 combines with J gene TRBJ1-2; tentative D call: TRBD1 (6 bases). The germline V and J ends were trimmed by 1 base and 7 bases, with 10 bases remaining between them. Germline V gene data show CDR1 as SGHDN and CDR2 as FVKESK. This CDR3 has 13 residues. CDR3 nucleotides: TGTGCCAGCAGCCAAGCACAGGGTCTTGGCTACACCTTC. Encoded protein: CASSQAQGLGYTF.

This clonotype occurred many times. The chain combines TRBV2 with TRBJ1-4; unclear D gene. This CDR3 is 15 amino acids long. The V end lost 2 bases, the J end lost 0 bases, and 7 bases lay between the germline ends. Germline V gene data show CDR1 as SNHLY and CDR2 as FYNNEI. The CDR3 is CASSEREATNEKLFF. DNA for the CDR3: TGTGCCAGCAGTGAAAGGGAGGCAACTAATGAAAAACTGTTTTTT.

This clonotype appeared a few times. The genes are TRBV5-1 and TRBJ2-5, with D possibly called TRBD1 or TRBD2 (5 bases each). The V end lost 4 bases, the J end lost 11 bases, and 24 bases lay between the germline ends. Germline V gene sequence: CDR1 SGHRS, CDR2 YFSETQ. This CDR3 region has 15 residues. In DNA form, the CDR3 reads TGCGCCAGCAGCAAGGGGAACCGGGAAACCGGGGAGCAGTACTTC. Encoded protein: CASSKGNRETGEQYF.